One sample yielded the 8 T cell receptor beta chains listed below, sequenced in a study of shared clonotypes between healthy human individuals. Some clones are missing from TCRdb's copy, which holds only in-frame ones; the method was immunoSEQ multiplex PCR. This sample has 95,000 to 120,000 clones; 65% to 75% occur once, and the top ten carry 20% to 25%. Sequences were obtained from memory CD8+ T cells sorted from blood. The subset: CD45RO+ cells pooled with CCR7-negative TemRA cells. Every receptor here comes from a woman in her thirties in good health.

The rearrangement joins TRBV4-1 to TRBJ2-1; a weak D match, TRBD1 (6 bases). Germline V gene sequence: CDR1 MGHRA, CDR2 YSYEKL. V was pared by 6 bases and J by 1 base, with 16 bases between. The length of the CDR3 is 16 residues. CDR3 residues: CASRPNTGSSYNEQFF. In nucleotides, the CDR3 is TGCGCCAGCAGGCCGAATACAGGGTCGTCCTACAATGAGCAGTTCTTC.

This clone was observed many times. The gene calls are TRBV6-5 and TRBJ2-7, with 8 positions matching TRBD1. The CDR3 is 12 residues long. Germline V gene sequence: CDR1 MNHEY, CDR2 SVGAGI. V shed 9 bases and J 5 bases; nucleotides not matched to a gene: 6. The CDR3 DNA sequence: TGTGCCAGTAGACAGGGGTTCAACGAGCAGTACTTC. Its protein product is CASRQGFNEQYF.

The CDR3 region has the DNA TGTGCCAGTTCGGACAGGGGGCCTAGCGAGCAGTACTTC. This gives the protein CASSDRGPSEQYF. The chain recombines TRBV7-6 with TRBJ2-7; 11 bases align to TRBD1. Germline V gene sequence: CDR1 SGHVS, CDR2 FNYEAQ. The CDR3 sequence is 13 residues long. Losses at the gene ends were 9 bases for V and 6 bases for J; bases not matched to a gene: 7.

The V gene is TRBV2, the J gene TRBJ2-1; a possible D gene is TRBD2 (5 bases). This CDR3 has 14 residues. The germline V and J ends were trimmed by 3 bases and 6 bases, with 12 bases remaining between them. Germline CDR1 reads SNHLY; CDR2 reads FYNNEI. CDR3 amino acids: CASSERTGVNEQFF. As DNA, the CDR3 is TGTGCCAGCAGTGAGAGGACCGGGGTCAATGAGCAGTTCTTC.

This chain links TRBV27 with TRBJ2-1; tentative D call: TRBD2 (6 bases). The germline V gene has CDR1 MNHEY and CDR2 SMNVEV (reference sequence). The CDR3 has 15 residues. Trimming left V 6 bases short and J 5 bases short, with 17 bases between. For the CDR3, the DNA is TGTGCCAGCAGCCCGCTGGCTAGCGCCCACAATGAGCAGTTCTTC. It yields the protein CASSPLASAHNEQFF.

This clone has a count of ten or more. The chain carries TRBV15 and TRBJ2-3; 7 nucleotides line up with TRBD2. CDR1 is LNHNV and CDR2 is YYDKDF in the germline V gene (reference sequence). This CDR3 has 16 residues. Trimming at V came to 0 bases and at J to 3 bases, leaving 6 bases not matched to a gene. The CDR3 is CATSRDRGSGTDTQYF. CDR3 in DNA: TGTGCCACCAGCAGAGATCGCGGGAGTGGTACAGATACGCAGTATTTT.

V gene TRBV18 combines with J gene TRBJ2-7; D may be TRBD2 (6 bases). Germline CDR1 reads KGHSH; CDR2 reads LQKENI. The CDR3 totals 20 residues. V was cut by 1 base and J by 3 bases, with 28 bases left in between. CDR3 amino acids: CASSPRPSTRRAGNLYEQYF. CDR3 nucleotide sequence: TGTGCCAGCTCACCACGACCCTCGACGAGACGGGCGGGAAATCTCTACGAGCAGTACTTC.

At least ten counts were recorded for this clone. V gene TRBV15 combines with J gene TRBJ2-6; 7 bases agree with TRBD2. Germline V lookup: CDR1 LNHNV, CDR2 YYDKDF (reference sequence). CDR3 size: 16 residues. Germline trimming cut 0 bases from V and 2 bases from J; bases unmatched to any gene: 1. Written as DNA, the CDR3 is TGTGCCACCAGCAGAGATGGGACTACTGGGGCCAACGTCCTGACTTTC. It codes for CATSRDGTTGANVLTF.